This TCR beta chain was profiled in a study of PD-L1 blockade in urothelial cancer. Libraries were prepared by immunoSEQ multiplex PCR; TCRdb keeps only in-frame clonotypes and omits some of them. Here the sample spans some 56,000 clones, 75% to 90% being singletons. The J segment lost 7 bases and the V segment lost 7 bases, leaving 5 bases of the junction unmatched. Germline lookup yields CDR1 LNHNV and CDR2 YYDKDF (reference sequence). This CDR3 comprises 13 residues. Described time point: pretreatment peripheral blood. This sequence joins TRBV15 and TRBJ2-1; the match to TRBD1 covers 9 bases. This specimen consisted of PBMCs, obtained around atezolizumab (anti-PD-L1) treatment. The sequence derives from a man aged 50 to 59 with urothelial cancer. CDR3: CATKFGTGNEQFF. The CDR3 DNA follows: TGTGCCACCAAATTCGGGACAGGGAATGAGCAGTTCTTC.